The sequence of this T cell receptor beta chain was determined in a study of graft-versus-host responses after intestinal transplantation. Assay: immunoSEQ multiplex PCR; the TCRdb copy retains only in-frame clones and omits some. The sample yields tens of thousands of clones, 85% to 95% seen once. Note on this clone: Its antigen is still unknown.

This CDR3 comprises 14 residues. Germline V gene sequence: CDR1 MGHRA, CDR2 YSYEKL. With 0 bases removed from V and 1 base from J, the gap between germline ends came to 7 bases. The sequenced sample was unstimulated CD8+ T cells sorted from spleen or lymph node cells, obtained before intestinal transplant. The rearrangement joins TRBV4-1 to TRBJ2-7; D unclear. The source of this sequence is a human donor who received an intestinal transplant. CDR3 region: CASSQEQVSYEQYF. CDR3 nucleotides: TGCGCCAGCAGCCAAGAGCAGGTTTCCTACGAGCAGTACTTC.